This T cell receptor beta chain originates from a study of blood T cells in healthy people across ages. Using a J-beta primer mix together with a sample-barcoded 5' primer, a second PCR was run for about 6 to 12 cycles. TCRdb ran MiXCR on the 5' RACE reads and lists one entry per CDR3 protein. The sample lists some 1,000,000 distinct CDR3 sequences, 20% to 25% seen once, with 0.65% to 0.75% in the top ten. These data were also filed under a second study, of T cells of mothers and their children. From that paper: No clones detected were persistent microchimeric T cell clones.

Sequenced sample: blood. The TCR sequence derives from a girl aged 2-15 years in good health.

The CDR3 region is CSARDRAGGLAEQFF. In DNA form, the CDR3 reads TGCAGTGCTAGAGATCGAGCGGGAGGGCTTGCTGAGCAGTTCTTC. The genes are TRBV20-1 and TRBJ2-1; 10 positions agree with TRBD2. Unmatched junction bases numbered 8, after V lost 0 bases and J lost 9 bases. Germline V gives CDR1 DFQATT, CDR2 SNEGSKA (reference sequence). The CDR3 contains 15 residues.